This entry features one T cell receptor beta chain sequence. The length of the CDR3 is 16 residues. The V gene lost 5 bases and the J gene lost 0 bases, with 16 bases spanning the gap. From germline, CDR1 is SEHNR and CDR2 FQNEAQ (reference sequence). These data originate in a study of T cell responses to AZD1222 COVID-19 vaccine. The table came from immunoSEQ multiplex PCR; TCRdb's copy has only in-frame clones and leaves some out. The sample lists 90,000 to 100,000 clones, about nine tenths occurring once. The clonotype comes from an adult who received the AZD1222 COVID-19 vaccine. The V call is TRBV7-9, the J call TRBJ1-1; D gene ambiguous. Sample: peripheral blood, taken 28 days after the second AZD1222 dose. The CDR3: CASSHALSQVNTEAFF. The CDR3 DNA follows: TGTGCCAGCAGCCACGCCTTAAGTCAGGTGAACACTGAAGCTTTCTTT.